This T cell receptor (beta chain) was captured by sequencing in a study of cytomegalovirus exposure and HLA in healthy donors. This clone was seen only once. PCR primers comprised 60 Vbeta and 13 Jbeta primers. TCRdb's copy holds only in-frame clones and misses some; the assay was immunoSEQ multiplex PCR. The sample includes fewer than 250,000 clones, about four fifths of them seen just once. This clonotype was sampled from a man aged 35 to 55 in good health and CMV-seropositive. Specimen: PBMCs.

Here the CDR3 reads CASSYRTGGRETQYF. The CDR3 DNA is TGTGCCAGCAGCTACCGTACAGGGGGCCGGGAGACCCAGTACTTC. The V gene is TRBV7-2, the J gene TRBJ2-5; 9 bases fit TRBD1. CDR1 and CDR2 from the germline V gene are SGHTA and FQGNSA. With 4 bases clipped from V and 5 bases from J, the junction kept 8 bases outside the gene matches. The CDR3 loop spans 15 amino acids.